This entry is about one TCR beta chain. The read ends 3 residues before the CDR3 terminus; that terminus is restored from the germline J gene. The data stem from a study of T cells in women clearing cervical HPV infection. Background on the study: For cases, blood was sampled a median around 140 days after lesion detection, interquartile range about 90 to 200 days. HLA type stays a possible confounder, typing being limited.

The CDR3 is 13 residues long. Germline CDR1 and CDR2: SQVTM and ANQGSEA. V lost 4 bases to trimming and J lost 2 bases, with 10 bases between them. Method: immunoSEQ multiplex PCR; TCRdb's copy keeps in-frame clones and lacks some. The table lists 25,000 to 35,000 clones. This clonotype originated in a woman between 18 and 75 years old with a cervical HPV16 infection that either progressed to CIN3+ or cleared (not recorded which). The sample was blood buffy coat. The chain has TRBV29-1 and TRBJ2-3; no clear D. The part of the CDR3 DNA that was read is TGCAGCGTTGGGCGGCAGCACACAGATACG. The encoded protein is CSVGRQHTDT. Given in full, the CDR3 is CSVGRQHTDTQYF.